This T cell receptor beta chain is from a study of beta chain features in type 1 diabetes. The germline V gene encodes CDR1 LNHDA and CDR2 SQIVND (reference sequence). V was clipped by 5 bases and J by 12 bases, with 14 bases between them. The CDR3 is made up of 13 amino acids. This clone appeared a few times. Its antigen is undetermined. Study-level results: For Type 1 diabetes patients, all four CD4+ subsets carried TCRB CDR3s that were moderately but significantly shorter.

The investigators reverse transcribed all of the isolated RNA, so they sequenced expressed TCRB transcripts. TCRdb keeps only in-frame clones here, not all; method: immunoSEQ multiplex PCR. This table holds 200,000 to 300,000 clones, around 20% found once. Source material: naive CD4+ T cells from blood. This chain links TRBV19 with TRBJ2-6; D is unclear. This sequence was found in a woman between 40 and 55 years old with type 1 diabetes. CDR3 nucleotides: TGTGCCAGTAGTTCCGGAGCTGCTGGCGTCCTGACTTTC. It is translated as CASSSGAAGVLTF.